The rows below give T cell receptor beta chains drawn from one sample of a study of T cells in Graves' hyperthyroidism and ophthalmopathy. TCRdb passed the multiplex PCR reads through MiXCR, listing each CDR3 protein once. The table shows approximately 260,000 distinct CDR3 sequences, with roughly 15% occurring only once. Specimen: blood. These receptors all stem from a woman between 50 and 59 years old with Graves' hyperthyroidism that later progressed to Graves' ophthalmopathy. CDR3s include the opening cysteine and the closing phenylalanine or tryptophan. The order of the fields is J gene, V gene, CDR3 protein.

TRBJ2-1 TRBV7-3 CASSLNSRTYNEQFF
TRBJ2-7 TRBV20-1 CSAGTADEQYF
TRBJ2-1 TRBV7-8 CASSLASSSGTSAHEQFF
TRBJ2-3 TRBV20-1 CSAPGTGPITDTQYF
TRBJ1-1 TRBV10-3 CATYTGVMNTEAFF
TRBJ1-1 TRBV7-2 CASSLRDGHTEAFF
TRBJ1-2 TRBV6-1 CASSQGHRGYNYGYTF
TRBJ2-5 TRBV9 CASNPRGAQETQYF
TRBJ2-3 TRBV11-2 CASTPNLFTDTQYF
TRBJ2-2 TRBV3-1 CASSQSLAWNTGELFF
TRBJ1-3 TRBV15 CATSRDRAISEGPGNTIYF
TRBJ2-3 TRBV5-1 CASSLGLAGVTDTQYF
TRBJ1-4 TRBV27 CASSWGGGSNEKLFF
TRBJ1-5 TRBV20-1 CSARAENNQPQHF
TRBJ2-5 TRBV12-3/TRBV12-4 CASSFSLASAQETQYF
TRBJ1-2 TRBV29-1 CSGLVGGGYTF
TRBJ1-4 TRBV7-9 CASSLGEGEKLFF
TRBJ2-2 TRBV5-4 CASSPSLDRTGELFF
TRBJ2-6 TRBV6-1 CASSEGQTGANVLTF
TRBJ2-1 TRBV19 CASSTPGTGSNEQFF
TRBJ2-5 TRBV7-9 CASSPAGLAFQETQYF
TRBJ2-1 TRBV20-1 CSARGWTSGAGNEQFF
TRBJ2-7 TRBV6-1 CASSEDISWVVEQYF
TRBJ1-4 TRBV7-3 CASPRGSNEKLFF
TRBJ2-7 TRBV6-5 CASSYRGELYEQYF
TRBJ2-1 TRBV7-9 CASGTSSQAYNEQFF
TRBJ2-7 TRBV6-1 CASSVDREAGEQYF
TRBJ1-1 TRBV7-2 CASSLQPIQGLNTEAFF
TRBJ2-3 TRBV5-1 CASSFRGLGDTQYF
TRBJ2-1 TRBV19 CASRRDRRNEQFF
TRBJ1-4 TRBV5-1 CASSSGQGIREKLFF
TRBJ1-5 TRBV19 CASSIVGRSNQPQHF
TRBJ2-7 TRBV11-2 CASSILDILNYEQYF
TRBJ2-7 TRBV20-1 CSARDGAGGGYEQYF
TRBJ1-5 TRBV6-1 CASSSFGRNVDNQPQHF
TRBJ2-1 TRBV5-5 CASSPTRTSGRFVNEQFF
TRBJ2-1 TRBV24-1 CATSDSGQNNEQFF